This TCR beta chain was captured in a study of cytomegalovirus exposure and HLA in healthy donors. Primers for the PCR totalled 60 Vbeta and 13 Jbeta. The data were produced by immunoSEQ multiplex PCR, yet TCRdb's version contains in-frame clones alone and is incomplete. The profile covers 210,000 or so clones, with just over 75% appearing a single time and roughly 2.5% taken by the ten largest. There were likely unrecorded immune exposures, though donors were nominally healthy when sampled. CDR3 size: 14 residues. The V gene's germline CDR1 is MNHEY and CDR2 SMNVEV (reference sequence). Trimming removed 4 bases from V and 3 bases from J, with 12 bases in between. Study conclusions and caveats: Most TCR beta V segments were productive about 90% or about 30% of the time in an earlier analysis. Among the CMV-associated chains, a few were confirmed in vitro as specific for CMV antigens. The study had only CMV serostatus as immune exposure information.

The table lists this clone with a count of one. The antigen is not known. Sequenced sample: PBMCs. V is TRBV27 and J is TRBJ1-1; the D gene is possibly TRBD1 (5 bases). The origin of this receptor is a woman aged 60-75 years in good health and CMV-seropositive. The CDR3 spells CASSWSKGDTEAFF. The CDR3 nucleotides are TGTGCCAGCAGTTGGTCTAAAGGGGACACTGAAGCTTTCTTT.